This TCR beta chain was sequenced in a study of CD8 T cells in Susac syndrome. This clonotype was recorded only once. Germline-derived CDR1 and CDR2 are SGHNT and YYREEE (reference sequence). This CDR3 spans 14 amino acids. Trimming took 9 bases from V and 4 from J, leaving 19 bases between them. Reverse transcription used roughly 0.5 to 1 ug RNA and random hexamers. Amplification of TCR beta CDR3 by immunoSEQ multiplex PCR spanned 54 Vbeta and 13 Jbeta. TCRdb recomputed calls from the immunoSEQ multiplex PCR reads with MiXCR, one row per CDR3 protein. The sample includes hundreds of thousands of distinct CDR3 sequences, about 94% of them seen just once.

The chain couples TRBV5-4 to TRBJ2-5; D may be TRBD1 (6 bases). The sequencing input was CD4+ T cells from PBMCs. The TCR originated in a human donor with Susac syndrome. The CDR3 nucleotides read TGTGCCACCCGGAAGGCAGGGACAAGAGAGACCCAGTACTTC. Translated: CATRKAGTRETQYF.